This TCR beta chain appears in the sequencing data of a study of human T cells and chemical hapten exposure. The study's findings and limits: The study found expanded TCRs formed significantly more large CDR3 similarity clusters than controls.

The CDR3 extends over 13 amino acids. The germline CDR1 and CDR2 sequences are DFQATT and SNEGSKA (reference sequence). The V end was cut by 4 bases, the J end by 0 bases, with 10 bases between. TCRdb re-called the RACE reads through MiXCR, storing one row per CDR3 protein. This sample has under 300,000 distinct CDR3 sequences, with about 9% found just once. As to time point: pre-sensitization, week 0. Treatment described: therapeutic diphenylcyclopropenone sensitization with weekly scalp DPC. Those who donated were patients with alopecia, 18 to 70 years of age, and suitable for DPC. In this sample, this clonotype turned up once. Its target is unknown.

This sequence originates from a middle-aged woman with alopecia areata. Some clones in this sample may be carry-over from other donors' samples. V usage is TRBV20-1 and J usage is TRBJ2-7, with D unclear. Sequences were derived from whole blood, sampled in connection with sensitization to the hapten diphenylcyclopropenone (DPC). The CDR3 spells CSAKLRSSYEQYF. In DNA, the CDR3 is TGCAGTGCTAAACTCCGGAGCTCCTACGAGCAGTACTTC.